This record looks at one T cell receptor (beta chain) sequence and its context. These data are taken from a study of blood T cell repertoires in COVID-19. Study-level background: Spain, Italy and the United States supplied samples that represented acute and convalescent COVID-19. Sources were T cells, B-cell-depleted T cells, or PBMCs; the material itself was cDNA or gDNA.

Source study methods: From reference gene primer amplification, estimates of nucleated cell counts were derived. The table came from immunoSEQ multiplex PCR; TCRdb's copy has only in-frame clones and leaves some out. D and trimming were read from the DNA, whereas the V and J calls and clone size are those reported in that table. The data show fewer than 250,000 clones, with approximately 86% seen just once and approximately 1.1% held by the top ten. J was trimmed by 14 bases and V by 4 bases; bases with no gene match: 17. The CDR3 has 17 residues. Germline values: CDR1 MGHRA, CDR2 YSYEKL. The chain uses TRBV4-1 and TRBJ1-6; 10 bases map to TRBD1. The sequencing sample was made of peripheral blood. The source is a man aged 30-40 years with acute or convalescent COVID-19. The CDR3 bases are TGCGCCAGCAGCCCAGGAGTGAGGACAGGGGGGTTTATGGCCCTCCACTTT. Its protein is CASSPGVRTGGFMALHF.